Given below is one T cell receptor (beta chain) in context. What it binds is unknown. The entry originates in a study of T cell clones after liver transplantation. Overall study: Immunosuppression withdrawal was tried within 2 years after liver transplantation in this trial. Study-wide results and caveats: Post-transplant time points were not standardized, so conclusions are preliminary. A larger donor-reactive than third-party decline suggested partial antigen-specific deletion.

Germline CDR1 SGHAT, CDR2 FQNNGV. V was pared by 5 bases and J by 7 bases, with 17 bases between. The CDR3 length is 15 residues. Some clones are missing from TCRdb's copy, which holds only in-frame ones; the method was immunoSEQ multiplex PCR. Found here are more than 45,000 clones, about 71% of them singletons; the top ten hold about 2.6%. The source material was CD4+ T cells from blood, sampled at the roughly 15-month timepoint. The sequence derives from a human patient who received a liver transplant. Part of the T cell pool may stem from the graft donor. This chain links TRBV11-2 with TRBJ2-2, with D maybe TRBD1 (5 bases). This CDR3 is CASSIRTPRSGELFF. CDR3 in DNA: TGTGCCAGCAGCATCCGGACACCCAGGAGCGGGGAGCTGTTTTTT.